Listed below are T cell receptor beta chains from one sample, sequenced in a study of shared clonotypes between healthy human individuals. Here immunoSEQ multiplex PCR was the method, and the copy in TCRdb shows in-frame clones only, minus some. The sample has 500,000 to 650,000 clones, around 80% seen once. Sequences were obtained from PBMCs. The source of these receptors is a woman in her forties in good health. Some clones in this sample may be carry-over from other donors' samples. The CDR3 runs from the conserved cysteine through the conserved F or W. D genes are given only for firm matches. The size field is filled for only some rows; it gives once, few, many or a size class.

TRBV5-1	TRBJ2-3	TRBD2	NA	TGCGCCAGCAGCTCCGGACTAGCGGTTAGCACAGATACGCAGTATTTT	CASSSGLAVSTDTQYF
TRBV29-1	TRBJ1-1	NA	NA	TGCAGCGTTGCCGGCAGGGGAGGGACCATGAACACTGAAGCTTTCTTT	CSVAGRGGTMNTEAFF
TRBV27	TRBJ1-2	NA	few	TGTGCCACCCACGGGGGGGGCGCTCACTATGGCTACACCTTC	CATHGGGAHYGYTF
TRBV5-5	TRBJ1-5	NA	NA	TGTGCCAGCAGCTTGGACGGACGCAATCAGCCCCAGCATTTT	CASSLDGRNQPQHF
TRBV4-3	TRBJ1-2	NA	many	TGCGCCAGCAGCCAAGTTCTAGCAGGGCGAGGCTACACCTTC	CASSQVLAGRGYTF
TRBV29-1	TRBJ2-3	TRBD2	NA	TGCAGCGCCGTTACTAGCGGGAGGGCCACAGATACGCAGTATTTT	CSAVTSGRATDTQYF
TRBV18	TRBJ1-2	TRBD1	NA	TGTGCCAGCTCACCGCCCGGGACAGGGATTCCCGGATACACCTTC	CASSPPGTGIPGYTF
TRBV30	TRBJ2-2	NA	NA	TGTGCCTGGAGTTCAAACACCGGGGAGCTGTTTTTT	CAWSSNTGELFF
TRBV9	TRBJ1-2	NA	few	TGTGCCAGCAGCGTAGGGGCGGAATATAACTATGGCTACACCTTC	CASSVGAEYNYGYTF
TRBV2	TRBJ2-7	TRBD1	NA	TGTGCCAGCAGTGGACAGGGCTACGAGCAGTACTTC	CASSGQGYEQYF
TRBV6-5	TRBJ2-7	NA	NA	TGTGCCAGCAGTTACTCCGACCCTACCTACGAGCAGTACTTC	CASSYSDPTYEQYF
TRBV6-5	TRBJ2-3	NA	NA	TGTGCCAGCAGTTACTCTAGAGGGGCGGCCCAGGCGCAGTATTTT	CASSYSRGAAQAQYF
TRBV10-3	TRBJ2-7	NA	many	TGTGCCATCAGTTCAGGTTACTCCTACGAGCAGTACTTC	CAISSGYSYEQYF
TRBV2	TRBJ1-5	NA	NA	TGTGCCAGCAGTACACAGGGTCGGGATCAGCCCCAGCATTTT	CASSTQGRDQPQHF
TRBV6-1	TRBJ2-3	TRBD2	few	TGTGCCAGCAGAGCCTCTAGCGGGAGTACAGATACGCAGTATTTT	CASRASSGSTDTQYF
TRBV5-1	TRBJ2-1	TRBD2	many	TGCGCCAGCTCGACTAGCGGGAAGGACAATGAGCAGTTCTTC	CASSTSGKDNEQFF
TRBV19	TRBJ1-3	NA	NA	TGTGCCAGTAGTATAGGGGCACTCTCTGGAAACACCATATATTTT	CASSIGALSGNTIYF
TRBV29-1	TRBJ2-2	NA	NA	TGCAGCGTTTCTAACCGAAACACCGGGGAGCTGTTTTTT	CSVSNRNTGELFF
TRBV7-6	TRBJ2-7	TRBD2	NA	TGTGCCAGCAGCTCTGGACTAGCGGGAGGGGTGTCCTACGAGCAGTACTTC	CASSSGLAGGVSYEQYF
TRBV11-1	TRBJ2-1	NA	NA	TGTGCCAGCAACGGAGCGGGTAGGGATGAGCAGTTCTTC	CASNGAGRDEQFF
TRBV7-2	TRBJ1-1	NA	NA	TGTGCCAGCAGCTTGGCCGGGGGCGGACACACTGAAGCTTTCTTT	CASSLAGGGHTEAFF
TRBV7-2	TRBJ2-7	NA	NA	TGTGCCAGCAGCTTACCCCGACTCGACTACGAGCAGTACTTC	CASSLPRLDYEQYF
TRBV18	TRBJ1-1	NA	NA	TGTGCCAGCTCACTGGGACGCGACACTGAAGCTTTCTTT	CASSLGRDTEAFF
TRBV18	TRBJ2-7	NA	few	TGTGCCAGCTCACCACAGGGGAGCTCCTACGAGCAGTACTTC	CASSPQGSSYEQYF
TRBV27	TRBJ1-1	TRBD1	NA	TGTGCCAGCAGCTGGGACAGGGGCGCACTCGAGGCTTTCTTT	CASSWDRGALEAFF
TRBV5-1	TRBJ2-7	TRBD2	NA	TGCGCCAGCACCGGGGGCGGACTAGCGGGATTGATGTACGAGCAGTACTTC	CASTGGGLAGLMYEQYF
TRBV5-1	TRBJ2-1	TRBD2	once	TGCGCCAGCAGCTTGAACCCCGGGACTAGCGGTTACAATGAGCAGTTCTTC	CASSLNPGTSGYNEQFF
TRBV6-5	TRBJ1-5	TRBD1	NA	TGTGCCAGCAAGGAGACAGGGGGCAATCAGCCCCAGCATTTT	CASKETGGNQPQHF
TRBV5-6	TRBJ2-1	NA	NA	TGTGCCAGCAGCCGTCTGGACAATGAGCAGTTCTTC	CASSRLDNEQFF
TRBV7-6	TRBJ1-5	NA	NA	TGTGCCAGCAGCGAAGGACCGGACAATCAGCCCCAGCATTTT	CASSEGPDNQPQHF
TRBV28	TRBJ2-3	TRBD2	NA	TGTGCCAGCAGAATGGGACTAGCGGTTAGCACAGATACGCAGTATTTT	CASRMGLAVSTDTQYF
TRBV7-6	TRBJ2-1	NA	few	TGTGCCAGCAGCTTCATCGAGGCCCCGATCTACAATGAGCAGTTCTTC	CASSFIEAPIYNEQFF